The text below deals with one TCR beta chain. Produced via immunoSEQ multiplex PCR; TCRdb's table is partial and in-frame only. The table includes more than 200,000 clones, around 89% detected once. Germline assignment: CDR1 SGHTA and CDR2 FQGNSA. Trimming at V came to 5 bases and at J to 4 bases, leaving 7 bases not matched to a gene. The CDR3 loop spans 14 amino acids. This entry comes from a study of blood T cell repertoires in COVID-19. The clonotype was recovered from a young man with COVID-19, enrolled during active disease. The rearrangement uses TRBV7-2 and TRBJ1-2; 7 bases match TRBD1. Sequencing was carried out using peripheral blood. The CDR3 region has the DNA TGTGCCAGCAGCGTGGACAGGTCTCGCTATGGCTACACCTTC. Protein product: CASSVDRSRYGYTF.